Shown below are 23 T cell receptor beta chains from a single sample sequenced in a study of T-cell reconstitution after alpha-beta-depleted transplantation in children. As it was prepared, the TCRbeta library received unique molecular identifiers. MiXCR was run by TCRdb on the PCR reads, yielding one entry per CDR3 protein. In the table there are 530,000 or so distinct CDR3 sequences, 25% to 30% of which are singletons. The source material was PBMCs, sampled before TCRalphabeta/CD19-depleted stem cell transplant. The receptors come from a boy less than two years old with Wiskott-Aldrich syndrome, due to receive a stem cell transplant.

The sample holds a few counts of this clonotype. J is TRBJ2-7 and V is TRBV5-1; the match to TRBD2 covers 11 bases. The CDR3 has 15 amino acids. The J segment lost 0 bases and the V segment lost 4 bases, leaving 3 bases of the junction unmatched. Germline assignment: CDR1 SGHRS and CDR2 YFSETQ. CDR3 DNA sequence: TGCGCCAGCAGCCCTAGCGGGAGGAGCTCCTACGAGCAGTACTTC. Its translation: CASSPSGRSSYEQYF. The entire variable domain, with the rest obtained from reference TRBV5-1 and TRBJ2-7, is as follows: KAGVTQTPRYLIKTRGQQVTLSCSPISGHRSVSWYQQTPGQGLQFLFEYFSETQRNKGNFPGRFSGRQFSNSRSEMNVSTLELGDSALYLCASSPSGRSSYEQYFGPGTRLTVT.

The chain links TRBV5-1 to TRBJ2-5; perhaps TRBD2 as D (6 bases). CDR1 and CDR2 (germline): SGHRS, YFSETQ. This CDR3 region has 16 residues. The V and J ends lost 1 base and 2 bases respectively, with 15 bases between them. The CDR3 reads CASSLSGTSSQETQYF. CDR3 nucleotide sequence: TGCGCCAGCAGCTTGTCGGGTACTAGCTCACAAGAGACCCAGTACTTC.

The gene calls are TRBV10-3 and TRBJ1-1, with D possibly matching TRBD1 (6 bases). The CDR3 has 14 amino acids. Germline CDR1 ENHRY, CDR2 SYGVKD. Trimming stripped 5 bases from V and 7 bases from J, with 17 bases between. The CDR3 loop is CAISLRPRQDEAFF. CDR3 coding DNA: TGTGCCATCAGTCTTAGACCTCGACAGGATGAAGCTTTCTTT.

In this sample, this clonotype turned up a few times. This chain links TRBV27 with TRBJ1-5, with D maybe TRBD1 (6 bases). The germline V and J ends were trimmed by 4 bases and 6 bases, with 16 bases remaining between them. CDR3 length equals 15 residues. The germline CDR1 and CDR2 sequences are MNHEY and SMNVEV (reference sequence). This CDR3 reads CASSSLPRGGQPQHF. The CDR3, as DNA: TGTGCCAGCAGTTCCCTCCCTAGGGGGGGTCAGCCCCAGCATTTT.

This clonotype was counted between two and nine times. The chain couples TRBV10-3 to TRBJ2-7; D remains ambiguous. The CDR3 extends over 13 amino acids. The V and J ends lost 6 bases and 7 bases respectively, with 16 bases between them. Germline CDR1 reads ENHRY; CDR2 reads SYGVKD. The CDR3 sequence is CAIRKYSLGEQYF. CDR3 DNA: TGTGCCATCAGAAAGTACTCCTTGGGGGAGCAGTACTTC.

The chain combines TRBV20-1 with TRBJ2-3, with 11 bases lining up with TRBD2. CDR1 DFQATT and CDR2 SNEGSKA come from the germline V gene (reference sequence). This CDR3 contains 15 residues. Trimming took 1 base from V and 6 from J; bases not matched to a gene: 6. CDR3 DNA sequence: TGCAGTGCTAGAGTCACTAGCGGGAGAGCCGATACGCAGTATTTT. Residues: CSARVTSGRADTQYF.

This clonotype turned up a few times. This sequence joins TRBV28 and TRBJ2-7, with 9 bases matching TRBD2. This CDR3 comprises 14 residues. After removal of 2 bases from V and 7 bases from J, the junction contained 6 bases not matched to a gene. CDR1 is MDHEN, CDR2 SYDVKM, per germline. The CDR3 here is CASSLSLAGREQYF. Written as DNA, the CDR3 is TGTGCCAGCAGTTTAAGCCTAGCGGGGAGGGAGCAGTACTTC.

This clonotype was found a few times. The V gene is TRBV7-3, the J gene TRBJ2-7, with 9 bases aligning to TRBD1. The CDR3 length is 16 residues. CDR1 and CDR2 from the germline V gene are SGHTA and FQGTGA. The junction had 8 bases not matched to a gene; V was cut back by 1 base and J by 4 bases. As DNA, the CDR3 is TGTGCCAGCAGCTTAAGACGGGGACAGGGAGGGTACGAGCAGTACTTC. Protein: CASSLRRGQGGYEQYF.

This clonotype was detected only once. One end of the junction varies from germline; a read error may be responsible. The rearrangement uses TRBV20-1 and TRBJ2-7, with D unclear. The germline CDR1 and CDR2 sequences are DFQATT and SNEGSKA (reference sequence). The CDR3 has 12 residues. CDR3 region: CSASVGGYQQYF. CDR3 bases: TGCAGTGCTTCGGTCGGCGGCTACCAGCAGTACTTC.

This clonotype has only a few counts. CDR3 DNA sequence: TGCGCCAGCAGCCCGGACAGGCGTCTCACAGATACGCAGTATTTT. This sequence encodes CASSPDRRLTDTQYF. The rearrangement links TRBV5-1 to TRBJ2-3, with TRBD1 matching over 7 bases. The CDR3 covers 15 residues. Germline assignment: CDR1 SGHRS and CDR2 YFSETQ. The junction had 7 bases not matched to a gene; V was cut back by 4 bases and J by 2 bases. Based on the CDR3 plus reference TRBV5-1 and TRBJ2-3, the full variable domain is KAGVTQTPRYLIKTRGQQVTLSCSPISGHRSVSWYQQTPGQGLQFLFEYFSETQRNKGNFPGRFSGRQFSNSRSEMNVSTLELGDSALYLCASSPDRRLTDTQYFGPGTRLTVL.

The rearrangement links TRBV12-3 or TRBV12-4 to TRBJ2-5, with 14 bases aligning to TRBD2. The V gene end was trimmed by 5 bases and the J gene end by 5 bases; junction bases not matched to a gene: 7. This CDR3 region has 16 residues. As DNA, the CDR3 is TGTGCCAGCAGTAAGCCGGGACTAGCGGGAGCGGAGACCCAGTACTTC. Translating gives CASSKPGLAGAETQYF.

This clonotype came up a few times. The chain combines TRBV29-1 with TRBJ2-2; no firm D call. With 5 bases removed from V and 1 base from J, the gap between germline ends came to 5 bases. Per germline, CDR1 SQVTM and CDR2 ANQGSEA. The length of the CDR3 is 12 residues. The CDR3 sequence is CSVMENTGELFF. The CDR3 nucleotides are TGCAGCGTTATGGAGAACACCGGGGAGCTGTTTTTT.

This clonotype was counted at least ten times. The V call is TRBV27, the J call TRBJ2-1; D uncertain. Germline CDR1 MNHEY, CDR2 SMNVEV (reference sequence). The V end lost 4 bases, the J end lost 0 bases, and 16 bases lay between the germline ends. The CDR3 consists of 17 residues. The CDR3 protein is CASSSSWNSLSYNEQFF. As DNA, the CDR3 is TGTGCCAGCAGTTCCTCGTGGAACTCCCTCTCCTACAATGAGCAGTTCTTC.

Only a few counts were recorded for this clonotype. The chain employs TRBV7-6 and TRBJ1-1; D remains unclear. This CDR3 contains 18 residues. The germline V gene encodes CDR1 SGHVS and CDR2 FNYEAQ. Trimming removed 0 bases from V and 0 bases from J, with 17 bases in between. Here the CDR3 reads CASSLAPGSPLMNTEAFF. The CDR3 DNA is TGTGCCAGCAGCTTAGCTCCGGGATCCCCGCTAATGAACACTGAAGCTTTCTTT.

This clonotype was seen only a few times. CDR3 protein: CASSPYWLGQGPHGYTF. The CDR3 DNA reads TGTGCCAGCAGCCCATACTGGCTCGGACAGGGGCCCCATGGCTACACCTTC. The chain links TRBV7-6 to TRBJ1-2, with 9 bases that match TRBD1. Trimming removed 5 bases from V and 6 bases from J; junction bases left unmatched: 16. The CDR3 is 17 residues long. CDR1 is SGHVS and CDR2 is FNYEAQ in the germline V gene.

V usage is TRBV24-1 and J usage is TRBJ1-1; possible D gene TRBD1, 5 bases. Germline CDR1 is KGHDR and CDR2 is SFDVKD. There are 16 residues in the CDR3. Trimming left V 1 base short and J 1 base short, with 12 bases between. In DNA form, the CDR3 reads TGTGCCACCAGTGATTTCGCCGCGACAGAGAACACTGAAGCTTTCTTT. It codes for CATSDFAATENTEAFF.

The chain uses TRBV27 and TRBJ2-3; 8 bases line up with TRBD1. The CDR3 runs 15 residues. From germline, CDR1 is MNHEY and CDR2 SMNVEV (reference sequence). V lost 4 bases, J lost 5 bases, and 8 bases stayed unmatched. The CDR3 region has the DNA TGTGCCAGCAGTTCGATCAGGGGGCTCCAAGATACGCAGTATTTT. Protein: CASSSIRGLQDTQYF.

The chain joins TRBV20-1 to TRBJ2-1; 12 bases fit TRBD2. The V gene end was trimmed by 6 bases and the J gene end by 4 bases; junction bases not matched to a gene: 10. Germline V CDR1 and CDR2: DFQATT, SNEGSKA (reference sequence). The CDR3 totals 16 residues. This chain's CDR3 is CSASTSGRPTYNEQFF. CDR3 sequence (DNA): TGCAGTGCCTCGACTAGCGGGAGACCAACATACAATGAGCAGTTCTTC.

Here the CDR3 reads CASSRTRTGSEKLFF. The CDR3, as DNA: TGCGCCAGCAGCCGGACCCGGACAGGAAGCGAAAAACTGTTTTTT. The rearrangement links TRBV5-1 to TRBJ1-4; 7 positions agree with TRBD1. V trimming: 4 bases; J trimming: 8 bases; junction bases outside the gene matches: 11. Germline V gene lookup returns CDR1 SGHRS and CDR2 YFSETQ. The CDR3 runs 15 residues.

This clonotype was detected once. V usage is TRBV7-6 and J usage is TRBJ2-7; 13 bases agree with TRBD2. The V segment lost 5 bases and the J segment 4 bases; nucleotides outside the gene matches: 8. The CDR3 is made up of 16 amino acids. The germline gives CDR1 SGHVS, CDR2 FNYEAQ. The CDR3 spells CASSERLAGGAYEQYF. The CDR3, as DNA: TGTGCCAGCAGCGAACGACTAGCGGGAGGCGCGTACGAGCAGTACTTC. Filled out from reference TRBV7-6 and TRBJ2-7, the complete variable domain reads GAGVSQSPRYKVTKRGQDVALRCDPISGHVSLYWYRQALGQGPEFLTYFNYEAQQDKSGLPNDRFSAERPEGSISTLTIQRTEQRDSAMYRCASSERLAGGAYEQYFGPGTRLTVT.

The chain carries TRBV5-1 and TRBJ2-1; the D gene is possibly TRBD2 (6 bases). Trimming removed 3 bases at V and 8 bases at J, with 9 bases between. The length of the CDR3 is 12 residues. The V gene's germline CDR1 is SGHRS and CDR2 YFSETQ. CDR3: CASSWGLDEQFF. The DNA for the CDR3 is TGCGCCAGCAGCTGGGGACTGGATGAGCAGTTCTTC.

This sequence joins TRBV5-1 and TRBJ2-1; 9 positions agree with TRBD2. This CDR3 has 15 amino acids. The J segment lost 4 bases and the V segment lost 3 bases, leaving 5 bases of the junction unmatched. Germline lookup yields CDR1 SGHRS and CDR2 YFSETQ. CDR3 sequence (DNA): TGCGCCAGCAGCTCCGTAGCGGGAGCGTACAATGAGCAGTTCTTC. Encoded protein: CASSSVAGAYNEQFF.

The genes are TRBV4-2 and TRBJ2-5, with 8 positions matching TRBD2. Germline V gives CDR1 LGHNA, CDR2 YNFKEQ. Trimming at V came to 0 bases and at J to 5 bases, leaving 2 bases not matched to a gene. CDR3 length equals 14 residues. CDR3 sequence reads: CASSQEGGRETQYF. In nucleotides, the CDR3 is TGTGCCAGCAGCCAAGAGGGCGGGAGGGAGACCCAGTACTTC.